A selection of T cell receptor beta chains follows, all from one sample in a study of PD-1 blockade in classical Hodgkin lymphoma. Measured with immunoSEQ multiplex PCR; TCRdb has only the in-frame clones, and not every one. The data show about 97,000 clones, with roughly 83% seen just once and approximately 12% held by the top ten. The sample here was peripheral blood mononuclear cells (PBMCs), taken at baseline. These receptors originate from a human donor with classical Hodgkin lymphoma. The CDR3 runs from the conserved cysteine through the conserved F or W. D genes are given only for firm matches. For some rows the clone size is stated as once, few or many, or as a class when expanded; others skip it.

clone size	D gene	V gene	J gene	CDR3 protein	CDR3 DNA
-	-	TRBV19	TRBJ1-1	CASSMAPDTEAFF	TGTGCCAGTAGTATGGCCCCTGATACTGAAGCTTTCTTT
-	-	TRBV7-2	TRBJ2-3	CASSLARTTDTQYF	TGTGCCAGCAGCTTAGCCAGAACCACAGATACGCAGTATTTT
-	TRBD1	TRBV16	TRBJ2-4	CASSQGRQGNIQYF	TGTGCCAGCAGCCAAGGGAGACAGGGAAACATTCAGTACTTC
-	TRBD1	TRBV4-3	TRBJ2-7	CASSTLRTGAYEQYF	TGCGCCAGCAGCACCCTTAGGACAGGGGCCTACGAGCAGTACTTC
-	-	TRBV5-1	TRBJ1-1	CASSSRVVDTEAFF	TGCGCCAGCAGCTCCAGGGTCGTTGACACTGAAGCTTTCTTT
-	-	TRBV5-5	TRBJ1-5	CASSSIPHGSSNQPQHF	TGTGCCAGCAGCTCGATTCCCCACGGATCTAGCAATCAGCCCCAGCATTTT
-	TRBD2	TRBV5-4	TRBJ2-7	CASSLAAGASYEQYF	TGTGCCAGCAGCTTGGCGGCGGGAGCATCTTACGAGCAGTACTTC
-	TRBD1	TRBV5-1	TRBJ2-1	CASSLDGLGTGFNEQFF	TGCGCCAGCAGCTTGGATGGTTTGGGGACAGGGTTCAATGAGCAGTTCTTC
-	TRBD1	TRBV28	TRBJ2-3	CASSEGTGASDTQYF	TGTGCCAGCAGTGAGGGAACAGGGGCCTCGGATACGCAGTATTTT
-	-	TRBV6-5	TRBJ1-5	CASSRGWYQPQHF	TGTGCCAGCAGCAGGGGTTGGTACCAGCCCCAGCATTTT
-	TRBD2	TRBV30	TRBJ2-7	CAWSPVGRGSYEQYF	TGTGCCTGGAGTCCCGTCGGGAGGGGTTCCTACGAGCAGTACTTC
once	-	TRBV19	TRBJ1-1	CASSPGAGPNTEAFF	TGTGCCAGTAGTCCGGGGGCGGGGCCGAACACTGAAGCTTTCTTT
-	TRBD1	TRBV19	TRBJ1-1	CASSTGQGASVTEAFF	TGTGCCAGTAGTACTGGACAGGGGGCGAGCGTCACTGAAGCTTTCTTT
-	-	TRBV7-2	TRBJ1-1	CASSSGLNTEAFF	TGTGCCAGCAGCTCAGGACTGAACACTGAAGCTTTCTTT
few	TRBD2	TRBV18	TRBJ2-7	CASSPVAGDSYEQYF	TGTGCCAGCTCACCTGTAGCGGGAGACTCCTACGAGCAGTACTTC
-	-	TRBV18	TRBJ2-5	CASSPRELLQETQYF	TGTGCCAGCTCACCGCGTGAACTCCTGCAAGAGACCCAGTACTTC
-	-	TRBV10-2	TRBJ2-1	CASRVGTQSYNEQFF	TGCGCCAGCAGAGTCGGGACGCAATCCTACAATGAGCAGTTCTTC
few	TRBD2	TRBV7-9	TRBJ2-7	CASSLAIAGSYEQYF	TGTGCCAGCAGCTTAGCGATAGCGGGCTCCTACGAGCAGTACTTC
-	TRBD2	TRBV5-4	TRBJ2-7	CASSLGGSGTLYEQYF	TGTGCCAGCAGCTTGGGCGGTAGCGGGACCTTGTACGAGCAGTACTTC
-	TRBD1	TRBV7-2	TRBJ2-4	CASSNTDRVQYF	TGTGCCAGCAGCAACACCGACAGGGTTCAGTACTTC
-	TRBD2	TRBV6-5	TRBJ2-3	CASSYEVAGAPDTQYF	TGTGCCAGCAGTTACGAGGTAGCGGGAGCTCCAGATACGCAGTATTTT
-	-	TRBV6-5	TRBJ1-2	CASSTPGHGPYGYTF	TGTGCCAGCAGTACACCGGGACACGGACCCTATGGCTACACCTTC
-	-	TRBV7-2	TRBJ1-2	CASSLGLEYGILYGYTF	TGTGCCAGCAGCTTAGGGTTAGAGTATGGGATTCTCTATGGCTACACCTTC
few	TRBD1	TRBV7-2	TRBJ1-1	CASSLEGTAGTEAFF	TGTGCCAGCAGCTTAGAGGGGACAGCGGGCACTGAAGCTTTCTTT
-	TRBD1	TRBV6-5	TRBJ2-5	CASSPGQYQETQYF	TGTGCCAGCAGTCCGGGACAGTACCAAGAGACCCAGTACTTC
-	TRBD2	TRBV27	TRBJ2-3	CASSLSGGSVGDTQYF	TGTGCCAGCAGTTTATCGGGCGGGAGCGTCGGAGATACGCAGTATTTT
-	-	TRBV5-4	TRBJ2-5	CASSLDRGLGETQYF	TGTGCCAGCAGCTTGGATAGGGGATTGGGGGAGACCCAGTACTTC
-	TRBD1	TRBV6-5	TRBJ1-2	CASSAQGGDGYTF	TGTGCCAGCAGTGCTCAGGGGGGAGATGGCTACACCTTC
-	-	TRBV5-6	TRBJ2-1	CASSLGQVSYNEQFF	TGTGCCAGCAGCTTGGGACAGGTCTCCTACAATGAGCAGTTCTTC
-	-	TRBV5-5	TRBJ2-2	CASSLLGKANTGELFF	TGTGCCAGCAGCTTGTTGGGAAAAGCGAACACCGGGGAGCTGTTTTTT
-	-	TRBV19	TRBJ1-1	CASSILAGTEAFF	TGTGCCAGTAGTATTCTTGCGGGGACTGAAGCTTTCTTT
few	TRBD1	TRBV5-1	TRBJ2-4	CASSPPGGLTRDIQYF	TGCGCCAGCAGCCCCCCAGGGGGCCTAACACGGGACATTCAGTACTTC
once	TRBD2	TRBV27	TRBJ2-1	CASSSLAGAPYNEQFF	TGTGCCAGCAGTTCTTTAGCGGGAGCACCCTACAATGAGCAGTTCTTC
-	-	TRBV6-1	TRBJ2-1	CASKGGTGYNEQFF	TGTGCCAGCAAGGGGGGCACAGGTTACAATGAGCAGTTCTTC
-	-	TRBV19	TRBJ2-6	CASSIVAGRTTGANVLTF	TGTGCCAGTTCCATTGTGGCAGGGAGGACTACTGGGGCCAACGTCCTGACTTTC
-	-	TRBV7-2	TRBJ1-1	CASSLSRGNTEAFF	TGTGCCAGCAGCTTAAGTCGGGGGAACACTGAAGCTTTCTTT
once	TRBD1	TRBV6-5	TRBJ1-2	CASSWTGGNYGYTF	TGTGCCAGCAGTTGGACAGGGGGCAACTATGGCTACACCTTC
-	TRBD2	TRBV28	TRBJ2-3	CASSSPRGGLVDTQYF	TGTGCCAGCAGTTCGCCTCGGGGGGGGCTGGTGGATACGCAGTATTTT
-	TRBD2	TRBV10-3	TRBJ2-5	CAISVASGRAYQETQYF	TGTGCCATCAGTGTGGCTAGCGGGAGGGCCTACCAAGAGACCCAGTACTTC
-	-	TRBV28	TRBJ1-2	CASSQVAGSGYTF	TGTGCCAGCAGCCAGGTAGCTGGAAGTGGCTACACCTTC
-	-	TRBV6-5	TRBJ1-1	CASSYFQQGMNTEAFF	TGTGCCAGCAGTTACTTCCAACAGGGTATGAACACTGAAGCTTTCTTT
once	TRBD2	TRBV7-3	TRBJ2-7	CASSLNRGDEQYF	TGTGCCAGCAGCTTAAACCGGGGGGACGAGCAGTACTTC
-	TRBD2	TRBV2	TRBJ2-1	CASSGYGTSGRGSSYNEQFF	TGTGCCAGCAGTGGCTATGGGACTAGCGGGAGGGGGAGCTCCTACAATGAGCAGTTCTTC
-	TRBD1	TRBV6-5	TRBJ2-5	CASSSAAQGAREQYF	TGTGCCAGCAGCTCCGCGGCACAGGGGGCGCGGGAGCAGTACTTC
-	-	TRBV5-6	TRBJ2-1	CASSLSNFEQFF	TGTGCCAGCAGCTTAAGCAACTTTGAGCAGTTCTTC
-	-	TRBV5-1	TRBJ2-5	CASSLGGGRETQYF	TGCGCCAGCAGCTTGGGGGGAGGCCGGGAGACCCAGTACTTC
-	-	TRBV7-3	TRBJ2-2	CASSGPDGELFF	TGTGCCAGCAGCGGACCGGACGGGGAGCTGTTTTTT
-	TRBD1	TRBV5-1	TRBJ2-1	CASSPLGTATSYNEQFF	TGCGCCAGCAGCCCCCTCGGGACAGCCACTTCATACAATGAGCAGTTCTTC
-	-	TRBV6-5	TRBJ2-3	CASSYRTPLDTQYF	TGTGCCAGCAGTTACCGGACCCCGTTGGATACGCAGTATTTT
-	-	TRBV7-2	TRBJ2-5	CASSLDLSQETQYF	TGTGCCAGCAGCTTAGATCTCAGTCAAGAGACCCAGTACTTC
-	TRBD1	TRBV18	TRBJ2-6	CASSGTGPLSGANVLTF	TGTGCCAGCTCTGGGACAGGTCCTTTATCTGGGGCCAACGTCCTGACTTTC
-	-	TRBV29-1	TRBJ2-2	CSVVWTDNTGELFF	TGCAGCGTTGTTTGGACAGATAACACCGGGGAGCTGTTTTTT
-	TRBD1	TRBV10-3	TRBJ2-7	CAISGQGGGYEQYF	TGTGCCATCAGCGGACAGGGTGGCGGCTACGAGCAGTACTTC
-	-	TRBV6-5	TRBJ1-2	CASSPRHRVYGYTF	TGTGCCAGCAGCCCCAGGCACAGGGTCTATGGCTACACCTTC
-	-	TRBV7-2	TRBJ1-1	CASSPDSLVAFF	TGTGCCAGCAGCCCCGACAGTCTGGTCGCTTTCTTT
-	TRBD2	TRBV28	TRBJ2-7	CASSSRTSGSPYEQYF	TGTGCCAGCAGTTCAAGGACTAGCGGGAGCCCCTACGAGCAGTACTTC
-	-	TRBV19	TRBJ2-7	CASSISVGSYEQYF	TGTGCCAGTAGTATTAGCGTTGGGTCCTACGAGCAGTACTTC